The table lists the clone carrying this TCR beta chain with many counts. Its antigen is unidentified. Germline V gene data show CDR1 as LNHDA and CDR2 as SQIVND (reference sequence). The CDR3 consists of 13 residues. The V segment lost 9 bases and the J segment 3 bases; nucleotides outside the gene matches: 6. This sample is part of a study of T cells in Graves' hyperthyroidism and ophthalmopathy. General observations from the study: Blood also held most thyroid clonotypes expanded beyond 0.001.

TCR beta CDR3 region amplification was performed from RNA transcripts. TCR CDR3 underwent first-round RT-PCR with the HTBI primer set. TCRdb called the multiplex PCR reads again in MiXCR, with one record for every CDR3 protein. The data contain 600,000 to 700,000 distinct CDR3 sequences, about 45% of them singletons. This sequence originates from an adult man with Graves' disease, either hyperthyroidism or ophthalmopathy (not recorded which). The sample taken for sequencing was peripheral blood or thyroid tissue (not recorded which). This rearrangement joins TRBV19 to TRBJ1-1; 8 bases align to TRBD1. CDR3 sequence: CASDSRGHTEAFF. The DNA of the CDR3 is TGTGCCAGCGACTCCAGGGGGCACACTGAAGCTTTCTTT.